Reported below is one T cell receptor (beta chain). The data belong to a study of Ad26.COV2.S vaccination and SARS-CoV-2 variants. Whole-study context: Enrollment placed the donor in the COV1001 Ad26.COV2.S trial arm.

Documented treatment: some 20 received Ad26.COV2.S at low or high dose, single or two shots; 5 received placebo; per-sample allocation not given. On day 63 after the first injection, vaccine and placebo recipients gave samples. Clones were sequenced by immunoSEQ multiplex PCR, and TCRdb holds only the in-frame ones, with some missing. This table holds 350,000 to 500,000 clones, 90% found once. This CDR3 region has 15 residues. Trimming removed 6 bases from V and 8 bases from J; junction bases left unmatched: 11. Germline CDR1 is LGHDT and CDR2 is YNNKEL (reference sequence). The chain combines TRBV3-1 (or the pseudogene TRBV3-2) with TRBJ2-1; 9 nucleotides align to TRBD2. The receptor comes from a person aged 18-60 years who received the Ad26.COV2.S COVID-19 vaccine or a placebo. The sample in question was peripheral blood, obtained in a trial of Ad26.COV2.S vaccine versus placebo. As DNA, the CDR3 is TGTGCCAGCAGGGCCAGCGGGAGGAAGAACGATGAGCAGTTCTTC. Protein sequence: CASRASGRKNDEQFF.